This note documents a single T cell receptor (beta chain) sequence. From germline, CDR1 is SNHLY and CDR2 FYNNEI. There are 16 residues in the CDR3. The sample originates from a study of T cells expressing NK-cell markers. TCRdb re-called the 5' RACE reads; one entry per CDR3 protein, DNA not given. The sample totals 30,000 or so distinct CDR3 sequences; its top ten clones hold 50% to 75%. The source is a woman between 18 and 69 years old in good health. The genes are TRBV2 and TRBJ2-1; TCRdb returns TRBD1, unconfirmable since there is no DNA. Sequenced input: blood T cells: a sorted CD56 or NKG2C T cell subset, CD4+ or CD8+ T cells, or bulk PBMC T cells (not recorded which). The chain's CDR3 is CASSTGTGVFYNEQFF.